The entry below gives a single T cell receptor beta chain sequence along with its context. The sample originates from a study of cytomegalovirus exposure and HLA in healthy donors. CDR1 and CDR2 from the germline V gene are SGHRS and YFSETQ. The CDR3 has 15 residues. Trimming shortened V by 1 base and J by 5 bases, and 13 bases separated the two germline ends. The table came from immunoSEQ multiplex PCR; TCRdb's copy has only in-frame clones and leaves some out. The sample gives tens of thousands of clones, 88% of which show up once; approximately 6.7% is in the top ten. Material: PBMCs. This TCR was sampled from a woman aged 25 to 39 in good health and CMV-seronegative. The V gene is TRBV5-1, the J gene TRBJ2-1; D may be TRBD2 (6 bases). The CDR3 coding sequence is TGCGCCAGCAGCTTGAGGCAGGGCGGGGACAATGAGCAGTTCTTC. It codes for CASSLRQGGDNEQFF.